The subject of this entry is one T cell receptor (beta chain). The treatment was: oral pan-JAK inhibitor, 5-10 mg twice daily. Peripheral blood samples and lesional scalp punch biopsies were obtained from alopecia areata patients. Germline values: CDR1 SGHAT, CDR2 FQNNGV. V was clipped by 7 bases and J by 0 bases, with 6 bases between them. The CDR3 has 12 amino acids. The data stem from a study of CD8+ T cells in alopecia areata. Study-wide background: Tofacitinib ran 6 to 18 months, followed by 6 months off drug.

Reverse transcription of extracted RNA yielded cDNA, which provided the sequencing template. Some clones are missing from TCRdb's copy, which holds only in-frame ones; the method was immunoSEQ multiplex PCR. The repertoire includes 180,000 or so clones, about three fifths of them detected once, and about 5.5% sits in the top ten. J is TRBJ2-5 and V is TRBV11-2; D may be TRBD1 (5 bases). This specimen was CD4+ T cells sorted from blood, taken at week 24, from a patient treated with tofacitinib. This clonotype was sampled from a human donor with alopecia areata. The CDR3 sequence: CASNRYQETQYF. The CDR3 nucleotides are TGTGCCAGCAACAGGTACCAAGAGACCCAGTACTTC.